The 12 T cell receptor beta chains below were found in one sample sequenced in a study of T cell responses to AZD1222 COVID-19 vaccine. Sequenced by immunoSEQ multiplex PCR; TCRdb stores in-frame clones only, minus some. The table lists some 150,000 clones, more than 75% of them singletons. Here the sequenced sample was peripheral blood, taken on day 0 of AZD1222 vaccination. The source is an adult in good health.

In the case of this clone: Different DNA sequences within this sample yield the same CDR3. The V call is TRBV9, the J call TRBJ1-2; 10 nucleotides align to TRBD1. Germline V gives CDR1 SGDLS, CDR2 YYNGEE. The CDR3 runs to 15 residues. V dropped 1 base and J dropped 7; count of bases not matched to a gene: 7. DNA for the CDR3: TGTGCCAGCAGCGTAACCGGGACAGGGGTCGGTGGCTACACCTTC. Its protein product is CASSVTGTGVGGYTF.

As regards this clone: An end of the junction differs from the germline gene, which may be a read error. The V and J genes are TRBV29-1 and TRBJ2-1; D perhaps matches TRBD1 (5 bases). The CDR3 is made up of 11 amino acids. CDR1 and CDR2 (germline): SQVTM, ANQGSEA. The CDR3 is CSLDRRGEQFF. The CDR3 coding sequence is TGCAGCCTTGACAGACGCGGTGAGCAGTTCTTC.

This chain connects TRBV6-6 to TRBJ2-4, with 10 bases lining up with TRBD1. Germline V CDR1 and CDR2: MNHNY, SVGAGI (reference sequence). The CDR3 runs to 14 residues. J was trimmed by 6 bases and V by 6 bases; bases with no gene match: 5. The CDR3 reads CASRTGGVSNIQYF. The CDR3 DNA follows: TGTGCCAGCAGGACAGGGGGCGTTTCAAACATTCAGTACTTC.

The V and J genes are TRBV29-1 and TRBJ2-1; D might be TRBD1 or TRBD2, each matching 5 bases. Trimming pared 7 bases from V and 5 bases from J, leaving 18 bases between. The germline V gene has CDR1 SQVTM and CDR2 ANQGSEA. This CDR3 comprises 14 residues. CDR3 residues: CSARWGPGHNEQFF. The CDR3 nucleotides read TGCAGCGCCCGGTGGGGCCCGGGACACAATGAGCAGTTCTTC.

DNA of the CDR3: TGCAGCGTTGGGCAGGGGGCTGGCGGCTACACCTTC. Its protein is CSVGQGAGGYTF. The genes are TRBV29-1 and TRBJ1-2, with 8 bases that match TRBD1. Germline assignment: CDR1 SQVTM and CDR2 ANQGSEA. V shed 4 bases, J shed 8 bases, and the junction held 6 bases outside the gene matches. This CDR3 spans 12 amino acids.

This clone was detected only once. The chain links TRBV4-1 to TRBJ1-4; D remains unclear. Germline V lookup: CDR1 MGHRA, CDR2 YSYEKL. V was cut by 5 bases and J by 8 bases, with 9 bases left in between. The CDR3 length is 12 residues. Here the CDR3 reads CASSSLGEKLFF. The CDR3 nucleotides are TGCGCCAGCAGCTCCTTGGGGGAAAAACTGTTTTTT.

The genes are TRBV5-5 and TRBJ1-4; maybe TRBD1 (5 bases). Per the germline V gene, CDR1 is SGHKS and CDR2 is YYEKEE (reference sequence). V lost 7 bases and J 5 bases, leaving 9 bases between the germline ends. The CDR3 is 12 residues long. The CDR3 nucleotides read TGTGCCAGCTTGGGGCAGAATGAAAAACTGTTTTTT. Amino acid sequence: CASLGQNEKLFF.

In DNA, the CDR3 is TGTGCCACCCATTCATCTGGACTAGAGACCCAGTACTTC. This encodes CATHSSGLETQYF. The chain uses TRBV19 and TRBJ2-5; the D gene is possibly TRBD2 (5 bases). The CDR3 has 13 amino acids. Germline V gene lookup returns CDR1 LNHDA and CDR2 SQIVND (reference sequence). The V end lost 10 bases, the J end lost 4 bases, and 16 bases lay between the germline ends.

CDR3 nucleotides: TGCGCCAGCAGCTTCTCAGGGGGCAGTTCACCCCTCCACTTT. Residues: CASSFSGGSSPLHF. The V call is TRBV5-1, the J call TRBJ1-6; TRBD1 matches 8 bases. From germline, CDR1 is SGHRS and CDR2 YFSETQ. The CDR3 has 14 residues. The V segment lost 2 bases and the J segment 9 bases; nucleotides outside the gene matches: 4.

The chain couples TRBV6-5 to TRBJ1-2; 7 nucleotides align to TRBD1. This CDR3 is built from 13 residues. From germline, CDR1 is MNHEY and CDR2 SVGAGI. Trimming cost V 5 bases and J 4 bases; bases outside gene matches: 4. The CDR3, as DNA: TGTGCCAGCAGTCTGGACAGGACCTATGGCTACACCTTC. Its translation is CASSLDRTYGYTF.

There are a few counts of this clone. The sample contains more than one DNA sequence encoding this CDR3. The CDR3 protein is CASSLGGSGANVLTF. The CDR3 nucleotides are TGCGCCAGCAGCTTGGGGGGCTCTGGGGCCAACGTCCTGACTTTC. This sequence joins TRBV5-1 and TRBJ2-6, with D unresolved. The germline V gene has CDR1 SGHRS and CDR2 YFSETQ. The CDR3 has 15 residues. V lost 0 bases and J 0 bases, leaving 4 bases between the germline ends.

This CDR3 reads CSVAGGTGSNYGYTF. The CDR3 nucleotides are TGCAGCGTAGCCGGCGGGACAGGGAGTAACTATGGCTACACCTTC. The chain employs TRBV29-1 and TRBJ1-2; 9 nucleotides align to TRBD1. Losses at the gene ends were 6 bases for V and 1 base for J; bases not matched to a gene: 9. Germline CDR1 and CDR2: SQVTM and ANQGSEA. The CDR3 has 15 residues.